What follows is one T cell receptor (beta chain) and its context. Its antigen is still unknown. This sample is drawn from a study of T cells in localized non-small cell lung cancer. Study results and caveats: Owing to sequencing of a solitary tumor region, heterogeneity cannot be discounted. Uninvolved adjacent lung showed the highest T cell clonality, exceeding tumor.

This table comes from immunoSEQ multiplex PCR, and its TCRdb copy is limited to in-frame clones, with some not included. The data show about 16,000 clones, with around 80% seen just once and around 30% held by the top ten. V dropped 3 bases and J dropped 1 base, with 14 bases sitting between them. The CDR3 extends over 16 amino acids. Germline lookup yields CDR1 MNHEY and CDR2 SMNVEV (reference sequence). The chain carries TRBV27 and TRBJ2-3; possibly TRBD1 or TRBD2 for D (5 bases each). The sequence was obtained from a male donor older than 55 with stage I lung adenocarcinoma. Material: peripheral blood, obtained before any cancer treatment. The CDR3 DNA sequence: TGTGCCAGCAGTTTGTCCGGGGCTTTGGGCACAGATACGCAGTATTTT. This sequence encodes CASSLSGALGTDTQYF.